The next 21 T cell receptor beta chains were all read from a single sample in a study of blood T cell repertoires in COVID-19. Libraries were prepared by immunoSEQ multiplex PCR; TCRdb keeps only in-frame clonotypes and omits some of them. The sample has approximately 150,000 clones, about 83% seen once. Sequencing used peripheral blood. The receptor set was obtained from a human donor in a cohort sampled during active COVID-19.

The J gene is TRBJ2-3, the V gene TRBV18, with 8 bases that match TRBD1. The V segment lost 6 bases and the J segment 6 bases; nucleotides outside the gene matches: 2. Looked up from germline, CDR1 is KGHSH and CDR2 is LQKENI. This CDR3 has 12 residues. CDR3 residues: CASSDRGDTQYF. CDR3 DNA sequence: TGTGCCAGCTCTGACAGGGGTGATACGCAGTATTTT.

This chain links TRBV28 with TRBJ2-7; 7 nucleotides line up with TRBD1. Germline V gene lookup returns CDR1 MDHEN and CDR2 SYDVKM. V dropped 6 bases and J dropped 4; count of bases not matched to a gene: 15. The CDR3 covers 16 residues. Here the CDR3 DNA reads TGTGCCAGCAGACTCTACAGGGGCCAAGGGAGATACGAGCAGTACTTC. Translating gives CASRLYRGQGRYEQYF.

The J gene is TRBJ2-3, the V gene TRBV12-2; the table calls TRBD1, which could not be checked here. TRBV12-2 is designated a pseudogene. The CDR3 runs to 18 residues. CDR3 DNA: TGTGCAAGTCGCTTAGTTATTGGCAGGGGGCCTAGCACAGATACGCAGTATTTT. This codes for CASRLVIGRGPSTDTQYF.

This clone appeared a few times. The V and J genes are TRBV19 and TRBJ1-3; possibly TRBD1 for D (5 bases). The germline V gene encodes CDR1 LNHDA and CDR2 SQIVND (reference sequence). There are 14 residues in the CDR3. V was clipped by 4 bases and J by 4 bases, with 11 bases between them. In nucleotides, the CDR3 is TGTGCCAGTAGTAGGACACGGCGGGGAAACACCATATATTTT. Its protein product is CASSRTRRGNTIYF.

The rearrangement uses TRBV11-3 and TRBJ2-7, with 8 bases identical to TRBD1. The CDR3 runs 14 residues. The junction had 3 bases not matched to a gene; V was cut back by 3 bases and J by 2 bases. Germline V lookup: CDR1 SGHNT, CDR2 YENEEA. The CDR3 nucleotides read TGTGCCAGCAGCTTTCTGGACAGGGCCTACGAGCAGTACTTC. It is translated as CASSFLDRAYEQYF.

As DNA, the CDR3 is TGTGCCAGCAGTTCAGGGGGCAATTCACCCCTCCACTTT. It specifies CASSSGGNSPLHF. The chain couples TRBV6-5 to TRBJ1-6, with 8 bases that match TRBD1. Trimming cost V 4 bases and J 7 bases; bases outside gene matches: 0. Germline values: CDR1 MNHEY, CDR2 SVGAGI. The CDR3 runs 13 residues.

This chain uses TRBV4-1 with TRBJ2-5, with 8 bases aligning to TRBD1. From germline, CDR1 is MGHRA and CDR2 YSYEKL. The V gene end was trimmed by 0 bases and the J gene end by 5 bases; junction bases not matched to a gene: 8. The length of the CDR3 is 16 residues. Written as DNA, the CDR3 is TGCGCCAGCAGCCAAGATGTGGACAGGGCTTGGGAGACCCAGTACTTC. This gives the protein CASSQDVDRAWETQYF.

The CDR3 DNA reads TGTGCCAGCAGCTTAGTCGCTGGAGGGCATCAGCCCCAGCATTTT. Its protein is CASSLVAGGHQPQHF. The chain recombines TRBV7-2 with TRBJ1-5; D uncertain. Germline CDR1 is SGHTA and CDR2 is FQGNSA. V was pared by 1 base and J by 5 bases, with 12 bases between. CDR3 length equals 15 residues.

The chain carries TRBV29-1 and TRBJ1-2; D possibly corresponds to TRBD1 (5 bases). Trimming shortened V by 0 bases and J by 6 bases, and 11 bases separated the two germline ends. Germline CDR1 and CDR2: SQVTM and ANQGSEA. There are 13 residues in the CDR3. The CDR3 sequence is CSVEDPGLHGYTF. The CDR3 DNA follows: TGCAGCGTTGAAGACCCAGGGTTACATGGCTACACCTTC. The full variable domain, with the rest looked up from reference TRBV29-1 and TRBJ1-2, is SAVISQKPSRDICQRGTSLTIQCQVDSQVTMMFWYRQQPGQSLTLIATANQGSEATYESGFVIDKFPISRPNLTFSTLTVSNMSPEDSSIYLCSVEDPGLHGYTFGSGTRLTVV.

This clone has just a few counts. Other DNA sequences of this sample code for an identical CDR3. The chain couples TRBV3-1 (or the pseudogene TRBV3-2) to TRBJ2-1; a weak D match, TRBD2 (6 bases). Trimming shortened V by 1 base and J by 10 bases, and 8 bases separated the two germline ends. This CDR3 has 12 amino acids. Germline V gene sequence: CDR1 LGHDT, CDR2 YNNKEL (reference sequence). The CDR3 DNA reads TGTGCCAGCAGCCAAGTTGGGGGGGAGCAGTTCTTC. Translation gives CASSQVGGEQFF.

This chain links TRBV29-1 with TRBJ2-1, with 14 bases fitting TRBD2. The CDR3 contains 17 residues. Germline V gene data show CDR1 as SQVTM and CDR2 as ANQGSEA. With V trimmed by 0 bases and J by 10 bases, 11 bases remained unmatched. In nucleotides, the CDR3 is TGCAGCGTTGAAGACATAAAGGGACTAGCGGGGGCAGGGGAGCAGTTCTTC. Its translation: CSVEDIKGLAGAGEQFF.

DNA of the CDR3: TGTGCCAGCAGCTTATATTCCCCCGCAGGCGGGTCACCCCTCCACTTT. Its translation: CASSLYSPAGGSPLHF. This chain links TRBV11-3 with TRBJ1-6; no clear D. CDR1 is SGHNT, CDR2 YENEEA, per germline. The germline V and J ends were trimmed by 2 bases and 10 bases, with 18 bases remaining between them. The CDR3 covers 16 residues.

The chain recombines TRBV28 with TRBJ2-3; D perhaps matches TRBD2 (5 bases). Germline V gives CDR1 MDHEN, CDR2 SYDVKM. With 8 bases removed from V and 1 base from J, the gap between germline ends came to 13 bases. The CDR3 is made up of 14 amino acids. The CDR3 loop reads CASRRRRGTDTQYF. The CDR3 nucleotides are TGTGCCAGCCGCCGACGGCGGGGCACAGATACGCAGTATTTT. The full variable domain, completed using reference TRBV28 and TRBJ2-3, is DVKVTQSSRYLVKRTGEKVFLECVQDMDHENMFWYRQDPGLGLRLIYFSYDVKMKEKGDIPEGYSVSREKKERFSLILESASTNQTSMYLCASRRRRGTDTQYFGPGTRLTVL.

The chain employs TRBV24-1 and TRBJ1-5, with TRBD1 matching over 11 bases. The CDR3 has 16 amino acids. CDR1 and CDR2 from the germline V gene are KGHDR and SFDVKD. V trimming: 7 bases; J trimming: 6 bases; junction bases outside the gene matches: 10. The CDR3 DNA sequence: TGTGCCACCAGCCCCCGGGGACAGGGGGAGAGTCAGCCCCAGCATTTT. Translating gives CATSPRGQGESQPQHF.

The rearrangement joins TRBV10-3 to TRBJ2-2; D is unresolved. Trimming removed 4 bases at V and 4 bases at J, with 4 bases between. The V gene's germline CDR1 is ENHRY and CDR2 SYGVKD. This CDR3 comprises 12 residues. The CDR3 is CAISAGTGELFF. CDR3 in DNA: TGTGCCATCAGTGCGGGCACCGGGGAGCTGTTTTTT.

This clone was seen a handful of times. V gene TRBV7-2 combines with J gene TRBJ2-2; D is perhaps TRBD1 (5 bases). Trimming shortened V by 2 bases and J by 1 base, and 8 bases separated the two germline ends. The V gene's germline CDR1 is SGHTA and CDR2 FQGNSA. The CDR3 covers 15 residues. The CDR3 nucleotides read TGTGCCAGCAGCTTAAACCAGGGGAACACCGGGGAGCTGTTTTTT. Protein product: CASSLNQGNTGELFF.

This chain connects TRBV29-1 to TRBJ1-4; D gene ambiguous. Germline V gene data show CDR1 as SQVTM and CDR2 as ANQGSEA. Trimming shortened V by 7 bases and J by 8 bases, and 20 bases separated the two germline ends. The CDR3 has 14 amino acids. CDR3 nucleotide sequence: TGCAGCGCCCGTCCTTCTGGGTCCGGGGAAAAACTGTTTTTT. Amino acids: CSARPSGSGEKLFF.

The CDR3 sequence is CASSVDQGYNEQFF. The CDR3 region has the DNA TGTGCCAGCAGCGTAGATCAGGGTTACAATGAGCAGTTCTTC. The genes are TRBV9 and TRBJ2-1; D perhaps matches TRBD1 (5 bases). The length of the CDR3 is 14 residues. With 0 bases removed from V and 4 bases from J, the gap between germline ends came to 8 bases. Germline V lookup: CDR1 SGDLS, CDR2 YYNGEE.

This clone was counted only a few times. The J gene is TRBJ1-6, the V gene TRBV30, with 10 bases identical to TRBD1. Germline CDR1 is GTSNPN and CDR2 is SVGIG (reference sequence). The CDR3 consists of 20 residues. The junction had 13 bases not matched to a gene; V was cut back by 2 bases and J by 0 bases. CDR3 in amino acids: CAWSTPGTGAPSSYNSPLHF. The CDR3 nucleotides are TGTGCCTGGAGTACTCCCGGGACAGGGGCTCCGAGCTCCTATAATTCACCCCTCCACTTT.

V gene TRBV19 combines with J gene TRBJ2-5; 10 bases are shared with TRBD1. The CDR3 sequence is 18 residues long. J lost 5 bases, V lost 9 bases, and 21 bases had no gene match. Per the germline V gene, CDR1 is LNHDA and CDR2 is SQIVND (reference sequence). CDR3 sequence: CASPRPEVRDRGGETQYF. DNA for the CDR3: TGTGCCAGCCCACGCCCGGAAGTCCGGGACAGGGGAGGGGAGACCCAGTACTTC.

The CDR3 coding sequence is TGTGCCAGCAGCCACTGGGGCGCAGGGGCCAACGTCCTGACTTTC. Protein sequence: CASSHWGAGANVLTF. This chain connects TRBV9 to TRBJ2-6; tentatively, D is TRBD1 (5 bases). This CDR3 contains 15 residues. V lost 4 bases and J lost 4, with 12 bases in between. Germline loops: CDR1 SGDLS, CDR2 YYNGEE.